The sequence of this T cell receptor (beta chain) was determined in a study of shared clonotypes between healthy human individuals. In the authors' workflow: Junction-only immunoSEQ sequences carried no quality scores, so filtering differed. Measured with immunoSEQ multiplex PCR; TCRdb has only the in-frame clones, and not every one. The V and J calls and clone size were taken over from that table, and D and trimming were inferred from the DNA. Of a few million clones listed, about 94% are singletons. In the naive CD8 group, cells lacked CD45RO and were positively selected for CCR7, so terminally differentiated effector memory CD45RA+ cells were left out. This TCR was recovered from a man between 18 and 35 years old in good health. Some clones in this sample may be carry-over from other donors' samples. Sequenced material: naive CD8+ T cells from PBMCs.

The CDR3 DNA reads TGTGCCAGCAGAAACGAGCGGGACAGAGACAATCAGCCCCAGCATTTT. As protein: CASRNERDRDNQPQHF. J is TRBJ1-5 and V is TRBV28; TRBD1 matches at 7 bases. V was clipped by 6 bases and J by 3 bases; unmatched bases: 11. The V gene's germline CDR1 is MDHEN and CDR2 SYDVKM. The CDR3 spans 16 residues.